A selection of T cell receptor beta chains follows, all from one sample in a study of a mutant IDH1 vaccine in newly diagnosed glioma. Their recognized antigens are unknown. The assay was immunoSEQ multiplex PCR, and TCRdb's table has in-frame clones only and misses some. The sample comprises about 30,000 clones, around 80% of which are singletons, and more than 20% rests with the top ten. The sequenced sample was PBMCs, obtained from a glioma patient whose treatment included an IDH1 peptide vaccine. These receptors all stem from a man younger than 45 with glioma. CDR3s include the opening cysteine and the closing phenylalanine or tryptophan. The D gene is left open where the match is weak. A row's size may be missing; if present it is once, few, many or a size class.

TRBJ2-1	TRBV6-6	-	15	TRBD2	CASSRLAALYNEQFF	TGTGCCAGCTCCCGACTAGCGGCCCTCTACAATGAGCAGTTCTTC
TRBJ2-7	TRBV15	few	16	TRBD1	CATSSPTGGTTGEQYF	TGTGCCACCAGCAGCCCGACAGGGGGCACGACGGGGGAGCAGTACTTC
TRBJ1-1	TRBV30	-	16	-	CAWVALIGRARTEAFF	TGTGCCTGGGTGGCCCTGATCGGGAGGGCGCGGACTGAAGCTTTCTTT
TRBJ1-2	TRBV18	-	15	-	CASSPQGQTNYGYTF	TGTGCCAGCTCACCCCAGGGACAAACGAACTATGGCTACACCTTC
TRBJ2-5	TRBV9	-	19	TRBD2	CASSGGNDLSGGNQETQYF	TGTGCCAGCAGCGGGGGCAACGACCTTAGCGGGGGGAACCAAGAGACCCAGTACTTC
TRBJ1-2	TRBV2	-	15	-	CASSGDLRVSYGYTF	TGTGCCAGCAGTGGGGACCTGAGGGTTAGCTATGGCTACACCTTC
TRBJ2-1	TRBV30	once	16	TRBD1	CAWSASSGTGVNEQFF	TGTGCCTGGAGTGCTTCCTCCGGGACAGGGGTCAATGAGCAGTTCTTC
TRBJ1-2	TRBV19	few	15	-	CASSSARGPGYGYTF	TGTGCCAGTAGTAGCGCCCGGGGCCCCGGCTATGGCTACACCTTC
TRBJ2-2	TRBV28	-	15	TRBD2	CASKTTSGGAWELFF	TGTGCCAGCAAAACTACTAGCGGGGGGGCGTGGGAGCTGTTTTTT
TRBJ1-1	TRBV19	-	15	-	CASNPRGPRPTEAFF	TGTGCCAGTAACCCCCGGGGCCCCCGGCCCACTGAAGCTTTCTTT